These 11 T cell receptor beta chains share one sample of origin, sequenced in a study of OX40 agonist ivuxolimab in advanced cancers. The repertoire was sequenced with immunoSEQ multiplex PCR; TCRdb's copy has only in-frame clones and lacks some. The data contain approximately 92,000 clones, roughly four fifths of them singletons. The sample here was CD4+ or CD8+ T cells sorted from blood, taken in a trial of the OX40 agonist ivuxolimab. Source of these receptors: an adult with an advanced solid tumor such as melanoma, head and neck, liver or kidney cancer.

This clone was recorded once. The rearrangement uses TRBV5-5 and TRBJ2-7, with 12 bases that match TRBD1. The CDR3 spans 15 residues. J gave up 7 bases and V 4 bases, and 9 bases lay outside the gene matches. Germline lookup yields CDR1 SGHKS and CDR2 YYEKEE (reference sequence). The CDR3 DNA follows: TGTGCCAGCAGCGGCCCGGGACAGGGGGCGCGAGAGCAGTACTTC. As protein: CASSGPGQGAREQYF. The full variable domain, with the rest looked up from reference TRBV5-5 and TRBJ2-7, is DAGVTQSPTHLIKTRGQQVTLRCSPISGHKSVSWYQQVLGQGPQFIFQYYEKEERGRGNFPDRFSARQFPNYSSELNVNALLLGDSALYLCASSGPGQGAREQYFGPGTRLTVT.

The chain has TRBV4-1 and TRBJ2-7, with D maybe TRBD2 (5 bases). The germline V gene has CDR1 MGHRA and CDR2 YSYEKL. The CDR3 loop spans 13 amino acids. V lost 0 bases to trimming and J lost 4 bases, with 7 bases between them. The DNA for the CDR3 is TGCGCCAGCAGCCAAGAAAGGACTTACGAGCAGTACTTC. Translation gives CASSQERTYEQYF.

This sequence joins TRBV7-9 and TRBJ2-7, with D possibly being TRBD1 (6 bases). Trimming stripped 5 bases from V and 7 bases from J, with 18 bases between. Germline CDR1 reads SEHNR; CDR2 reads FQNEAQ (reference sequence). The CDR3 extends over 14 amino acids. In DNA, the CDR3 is TGTGCCAGCAGCCAAGCCGGAAAGGGGGAAGAGCAGTACTTC. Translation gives CASSQAGKGEEQYF. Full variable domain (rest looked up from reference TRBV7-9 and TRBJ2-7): DTGVSQNPRHKITKRGQNVTFRCDPISEHNRLYWYRQTLGQGPEFLTYFQNEAQLEKSRLLSDRFSAERPKGSFSTLEIQRTEQGDSAMYLCASSQAGKGEEQYFGPGTRLTVT.

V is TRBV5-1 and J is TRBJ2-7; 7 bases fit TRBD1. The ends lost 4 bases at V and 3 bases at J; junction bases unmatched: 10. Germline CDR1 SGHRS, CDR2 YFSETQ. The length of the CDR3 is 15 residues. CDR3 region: CASSPQTGRDYEQYF. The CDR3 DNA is TGCGCCAGCAGCCCGCAGACAGGGCGCGACTACGAGCAGTACTTC. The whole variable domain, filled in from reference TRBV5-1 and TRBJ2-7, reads KAGVTQTPRYLIKTRGQQVTLSCSPISGHRSVSWYQQTPGQGLQFLFEYFSETQRNKGNFPGRFSGRQFSNSRSEMNVSTLELGDSALYLCASSPQTGRDYEQYFGPGTRLTVT.

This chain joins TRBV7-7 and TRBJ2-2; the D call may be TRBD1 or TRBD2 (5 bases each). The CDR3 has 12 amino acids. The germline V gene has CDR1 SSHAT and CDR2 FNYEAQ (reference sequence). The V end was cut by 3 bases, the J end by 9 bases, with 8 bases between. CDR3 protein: CASSLQGRELFF. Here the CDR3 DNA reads TGTGCCAGCAGCTTGCAGGGACGGGAGCTGTTTTTT.

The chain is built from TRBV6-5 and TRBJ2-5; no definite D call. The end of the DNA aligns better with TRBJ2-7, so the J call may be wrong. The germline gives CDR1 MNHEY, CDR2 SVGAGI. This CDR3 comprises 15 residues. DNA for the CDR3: TGTGCCAGCAGTTACTCGATTGCCTTCCTCTACGAGCAGTACTTC. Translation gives CASSYSIAFLYEQYF.

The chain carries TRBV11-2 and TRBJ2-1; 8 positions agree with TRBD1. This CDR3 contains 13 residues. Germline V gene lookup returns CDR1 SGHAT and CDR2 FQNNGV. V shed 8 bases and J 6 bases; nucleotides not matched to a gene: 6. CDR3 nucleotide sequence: TGTGCCAGCCAGGGGGCGCGGGGCAATGAGCAGTTCTTC. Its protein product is CASQGARGNEQFF.

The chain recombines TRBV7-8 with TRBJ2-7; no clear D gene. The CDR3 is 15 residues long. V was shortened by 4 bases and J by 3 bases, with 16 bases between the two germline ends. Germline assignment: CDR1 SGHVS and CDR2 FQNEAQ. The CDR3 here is CASSSFEEVVYEQYF. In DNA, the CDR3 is TGTGCCAGCAGCTCCTTTGAGGAAGTGGTCTACGAGCAGTACTTC.

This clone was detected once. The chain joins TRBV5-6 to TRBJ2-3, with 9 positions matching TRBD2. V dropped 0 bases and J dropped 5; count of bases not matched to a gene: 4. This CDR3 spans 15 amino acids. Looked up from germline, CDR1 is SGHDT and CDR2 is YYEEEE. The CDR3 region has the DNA TGTGCCAGCAGCTTGGTAGCGGGAGCGGAAGATACGCAGTATTTT. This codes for CASSLVAGAEDTQYF.

CDR3 sequence: CASTGQRRGTEAFF. The CDR3 DNA follows: TGTGCCAGCACGGGACAGAGGAGGGGGACTGAAGCTTTCTTT. The V gene is TRBV2, the J gene TRBJ1-1; 7 bases are a match to TRBD1. The CDR3 contains 14 residues. J was trimmed by 5 bases and V by 7 bases; bases with no gene match: 10. From germline, CDR1 is SNHLY and CDR2 FYNNEI.

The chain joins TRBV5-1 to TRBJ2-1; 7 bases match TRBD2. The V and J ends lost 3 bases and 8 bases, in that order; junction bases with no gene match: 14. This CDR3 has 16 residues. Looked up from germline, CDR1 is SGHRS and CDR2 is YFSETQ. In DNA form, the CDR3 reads TGCGCCAGCAGCTGGGCCGGGACTCGGGCGGGGGATGAGCAGTTCTTC. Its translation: CASSWAGTRAGDEQFF.